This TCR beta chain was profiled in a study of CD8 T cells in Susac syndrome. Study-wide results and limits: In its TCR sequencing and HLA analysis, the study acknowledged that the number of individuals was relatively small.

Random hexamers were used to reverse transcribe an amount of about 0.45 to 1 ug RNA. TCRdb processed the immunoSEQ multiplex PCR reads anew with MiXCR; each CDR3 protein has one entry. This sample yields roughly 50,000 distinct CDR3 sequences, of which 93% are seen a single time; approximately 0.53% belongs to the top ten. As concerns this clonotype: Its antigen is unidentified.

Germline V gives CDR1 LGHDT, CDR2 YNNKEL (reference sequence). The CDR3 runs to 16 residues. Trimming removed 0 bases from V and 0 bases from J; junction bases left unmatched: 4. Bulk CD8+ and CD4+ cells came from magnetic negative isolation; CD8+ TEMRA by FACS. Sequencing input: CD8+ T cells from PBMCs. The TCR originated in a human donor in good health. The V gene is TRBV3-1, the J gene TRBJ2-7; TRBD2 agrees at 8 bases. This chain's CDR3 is CASSQETSGSSYEQYF. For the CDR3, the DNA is TGTGCCAGCAGCCAAGAAACTAGCGGAAGCTCCTACGAGCAGTACTTC.